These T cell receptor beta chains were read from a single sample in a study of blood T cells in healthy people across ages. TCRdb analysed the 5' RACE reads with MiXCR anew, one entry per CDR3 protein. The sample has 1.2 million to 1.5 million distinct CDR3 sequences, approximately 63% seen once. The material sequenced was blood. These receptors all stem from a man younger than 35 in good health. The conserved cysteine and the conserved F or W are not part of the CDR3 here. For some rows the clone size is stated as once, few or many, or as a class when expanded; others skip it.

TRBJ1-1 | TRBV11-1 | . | ASRIQGLSTEAF
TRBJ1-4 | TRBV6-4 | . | ASSDPTGLDEKLF
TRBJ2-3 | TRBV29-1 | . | SVDPSRGPDTQY
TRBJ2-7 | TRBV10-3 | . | AIRAGPGYEQY
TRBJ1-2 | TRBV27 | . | ASSSPRDRIYGYT
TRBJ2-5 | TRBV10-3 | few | AISESRGREETQY
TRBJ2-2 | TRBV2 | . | ASTGSGGTGELF
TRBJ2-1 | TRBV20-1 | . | SAPTFNKQF
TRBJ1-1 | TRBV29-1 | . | SVGTALDTEAF
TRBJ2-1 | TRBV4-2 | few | ASSQDSMVSYNEQF
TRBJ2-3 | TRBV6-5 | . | ASSPTPVLAQY
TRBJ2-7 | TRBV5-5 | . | ASSFSTQQDYEQY
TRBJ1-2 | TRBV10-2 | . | ASSEIRGGYT
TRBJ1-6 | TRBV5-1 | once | ASSLGEVLGSPLH
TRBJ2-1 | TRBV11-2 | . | ASSLVRAPNEQF
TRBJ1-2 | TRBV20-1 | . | SARDAQGYGYT
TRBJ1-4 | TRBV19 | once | ASSFWTPSEEKLF
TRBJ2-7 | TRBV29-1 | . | SARSRLAYEQY
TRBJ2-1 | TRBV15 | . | ATTPTGSYNEQF
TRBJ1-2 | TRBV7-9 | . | ASSLVSGAYDGYT